This paragraph reports one TCR beta chain. Its antigen is still unknown. The sample is drawn from a study of a mutant IDH1 vaccine in newly diagnosed glioma. Looking at the study overall: Patients previously underwent radiotherapy, temozolomide, or both, and most underwent both. Findings of the study overall: In around 93% of patients, immune responses induced by the vaccine occurred.

V was shortened by 4 bases and J by 3 bases, with 17 bases between the two germline ends. The CDR3 extends over 15 amino acids. Germline V lookup: CDR1 SGHRS, CDR2 YFSETQ. The repertoire was sequenced with immunoSEQ multiplex PCR; TCRdb's copy has only in-frame clones and lacks some. The sample shows tens of thousands of clones, 79% of them seen only once. Regarding time point: baseline, week 1 (first vaccination visit). Regarding treatment: pre-vaccination baseline after standard-of-care therapy. The donors had new WHO grade 3 or 4 astrocytomas; these were IDH1-mutant and ATRX-lost. The sample in question was PBMCs, obtained from a glioma patient treated with radiotherapy, temozolomide or both. The sequence was collected from a man aged 50-59 years with glioma. V usage is TRBV5-1 and J usage is TRBJ2-7; D possibly corresponds to TRBD2 (7 bases). The CDR3 nucleotides read TGCGCCAGCAGCCCATCGGGGGGCTTAATCTACGAGCAGTACTTC. This sequence encodes CASSPSGGLIYEQYF.